The next 26 T cell receptor beta chains were all read from a single sample in a study of cytomegalovirus exposure and HLA in healthy donors. Clones were read by immunoSEQ multiplex PCR, and TCRdb kept only the in-frame ones, dropping some. The sample lists tens of thousands of clones, more than 85% occurring once. Sequenced material: PBMCs. These receptors all stem from a woman aged 25 to 39 in good health and CMV-seronegative.

CDR3 loop: CASSRDRADSPLHF. The CDR3, as DNA: TGTGCCAGCAGTCGGGACAGGGCGGATTCACCCCTCCACTTT. The chain carries TRBV28 and TRBJ1-6; 9 bases align to TRBD1. J lost 8 bases, V lost 5 bases, and 4 bases had no gene match. Germline CDR1 is MDHEN and CDR2 is SYDVKM. This CDR3 has 14 residues.

The V gene is TRBV11-2, the J gene TRBJ1-1; 8 bases line up with TRBD1. Trimming cost V 5 bases and J 11 bases; bases outside gene matches: 10. The length of the CDR3 is 13 residues. CDR1 is SGHAT and CDR2 is FQNNGV in the germline V gene. Written as DNA, the CDR3 is TGTGCCAGCAGCCATGTTCGGACAGGGCGGGCTTTCTTT. It is translated as CASSHVRTGRAFF.

The V call is TRBV7-5, the J call TRBJ2-1; the table assigns TRBD1, which was not confirmed against the DNA. TRBV7-5 is recorded as a pseudogene. The length of the CDR3 is 13 residues. The CDR3 DNA reads as TGTGTCAGAAGCTTAGGTGGGGGCTGGGCCCAGTTCTTC. This gives the protein CVRSLGGGWAQFF.

V usage is TRBV28 and J usage is TRBJ2-7; possibly TRBD1 for D (6 bases). CDR3 size: 15 residues. V shed 6 bases and J shed 2 bases, with 17 bases lying between them. CDR1 is MDHEN, CDR2 SYDVKM, per germline. CDR3: CASRDMGATAYEQYF. CDR3 in DNA: TGTGCCAGCAGAGATATGGGGGCCACGGCCTACGAGCAGTACTTC.

V gene TRBV9 combines with J gene TRBJ2-3; 8 bases map to TRBD2. The CDR3 has 16 amino acids. The V gene's germline CDR1 is SGDLS and CDR2 YYNGEE. Trimming cost V 0 bases and J 3 bases; bases outside gene matches: 6. The CDR3 protein is CASSVVSGSSTDTQYF. The CDR3 coding sequence is TGTGCCAGCAGCGTAGTAAGCGGGAGTTCGACAGATACGCAGTATTTT.

The chain uses TRBV5-4 and TRBJ2-4; 7 nucleotides line up with TRBD2. The length of the CDR3 is 16 residues. CDR1 is SGHNT and CDR2 is YYREEE in the germline V gene (reference sequence). Trimming took 5 bases from V and 8 from J; bases not matched to a gene: 16. CDR3 in DNA: TGTGCCAGCAGGTTAGACCCGGACGGTGGGAGGGACATTCAGTACTTC. It translates to CASRLDPDGGRDIQYF.

This chain uses TRBV18 with TRBJ2-2; TRBD2 matches 13 bases. This CDR3 is 19 amino acids long. The germline V gene has CDR1 KGHSH and CDR2 LQKENI. V was clipped by 7 bases and J by 0 bases; unmatched bases: 11. CDR3 nucleotides: TGTGCCAGCTACCCGGGACTAGCGGGACGTTGGGCGAACACCGGGGAGCTGTTTTTT. Encoded protein: CASYPGLAGRWANTGELFF.

This clone has just a few counts. The chain joins TRBV5-1 to TRBJ1-2, with 9 bases identical to TRBD1. The trim removed 4 bases at V and 3 bases at J, leaving 4 bases unmatched. CDR3 size: 14 residues. Germline V gives CDR1 SGHRS, CDR2 YFSETQ. The CDR3 DNA reads TGCGCCAGCAGCGAACAGGGGGCTGACTATGGCTACACCTTC. This sequence encodes CASSEQGADYGYTF.

This chain joins TRBV30 and TRBJ2-2; 9 nucleotides align to TRBD2. Germline V gives CDR1 GTSNPN, CDR2 SVGIG (reference sequence). The CDR3 has 15 amino acids. V trimming: 5 bases; J trimming: 6 bases; junction bases outside the gene matches: 10. DNA of the CDR3: TGTGCCTGGTGCAGGTTAGCGGGAGTCGCCGGGGAGCTGTTTTTT. It encodes CAWCRLAGVAGELFF. Full variable domain (rest looked up from reference TRBV30 and TRBJ2-2): SQTIHQWPATLVQPVGSPLSLECTVEGTSNPNLYWYRQAAGRGLQLLFYSVGIGQISSEVPQNLSASRPQDRQFILSSKKLLLSDSGFYLCAWCRLAGVAGELFFGEGSRLTVL.

The genes are TRBV5-8 and TRBJ2-7; 8 nucleotides match TRBD1. The CDR3 loop spans 15 amino acids. After removal of 5 bases from V and 4 bases from J, the junction contained 11 bases not matched to a gene. Germline CDR1 is SGHTS and CDR2 is YDEGEE. In DNA form, the CDR3 reads TGTGCCAGCAGTACGACAGGGGTCGGGGGTTACGAGCAGTACTTC. It codes for CASSTTGVGGYEQYF.

J is TRBJ2-7 and V is TRBV7-9; 12 nucleotides agree with TRBD1. The CDR3 covers 16 residues. Germline CDR1 is SEHNR and CDR2 is FQNEAQ (reference sequence). The ends lost 5 bases at V and 0 bases at J; junction bases unmatched: 5. As DNA, the CDR3 is TGTGCCAGCAGCCGAGGGGGACAGGGGGCCTCCTACGAGCAGTACTTC. Its translation is CASSRGGQGASYEQYF.

The chain couples TRBV6-1 to TRBJ2-4, with 9 bases fitting TRBD2. The V gene's germline CDR1 is MNHNS and CDR2 SASEGT. This CDR3 is built from 14 residues. The CDR3 loop is CASVAGEAKNIQYF. CDR3 coding DNA: TGTGCTTCAGTAGCGGGAGAGGCCAAAAACATTCAGTACTTC.

V usage is TRBV28 and J usage is TRBJ2-4, with a weak D call TRBD1 (6 bases). Looked up from germline, CDR1 is MDHEN and CDR2 is SYDVKM. The V end lost 4 bases, the J end lost 3 bases, and 13 bases lay between the germline ends. The CDR3 extends over 15 amino acids. CDR3 region: CASSSQGKDKNIQYF. The DNA of the CDR3 is TGTGCCAGCAGTTCTCAGGGGAAGGACAAAAACATTCAGTACTTC.

This clone showed up just once. The chain employs TRBV6-5 and TRBJ2-4, with D unresolved. The germline V and J ends were trimmed by 2 bases and 5 bases, with 10 bases remaining between them. The CDR3 consists of 14 residues. Per the germline V gene, CDR1 is MNHEY and CDR2 is SVGAGI. The CDR3 region is CASSYTRGQNIQYF. The CDR3, as DNA: TGTGCCAGCAGTTACACCAGAGGCCAAAACATTCAGTACTTC.

The chain carries TRBV18 and TRBJ2-1, with 8 bases identical to TRBD2. Germline CDR1 KGHSH, CDR2 LQKENI. After removal of 10 bases from V and 8 bases from J, the junction contained 13 bases not matched to a gene. This CDR3 region has 14 residues. The CDR3 DNA is TGTGCCAACTCCCCGGTAGCGGGAACGGATGAGCAGTTCTTC. This sequence encodes CANSPVAGTDEQFF. The whole variable domain, filled in from reference TRBV18 and TRBJ2-1, reads NAGVMQNPRHLVRRRGQEARLRCSPMKGHSHVYWYRQLPEEGLKFMVYLQKENIIDESGMPKERFSAEFPKEGPSILRIQQVVRGDSAAYFCANSPVAGTDEQFFGPGTRLTVL.

This rearrangement joins TRBV29-1 to TRBJ2-7; TRBD1 is a possible D gene (5 bases). Trimming pared 3 bases from V and 7 bases from J, leaving 16 bases between. This CDR3 has 13 amino acids. Germline CDR1 SQVTM, CDR2 ANQGSEA. CDR3: CSVETDYFGEQYF. The CDR3 region has the DNA TGCAGCGTTGAGACAGATTACTTTGGGGAGCAGTACTTC.

The chain joins TRBV6-5 to TRBJ1-1; possibly TRBD1 for D (5 bases). Germline assignment: CDR1 MNHEY and CDR2 SVGAGI. The CDR3 extends over 14 amino acids. V was trimmed by 6 bases and J by 1 base, leaving 12 bases between them. CDR3 residues: CASSHKQGNTEAFF. The CDR3 DNA reads TGTGCCAGCAGCCATAAGCAGGGGAACACTGAAGCTTTCTTT.

V gene TRBV6-6 combines with J gene TRBJ2-7, with TRBD1 matching over 9 bases. There are 12 residues in the CDR3. With 5 bases clipped from V and 13 bases from J, the junction kept 9 bases outside the gene matches. Germline CDR1 MNHNY, CDR2 SVGAGI (reference sequence). CDR3 sequence (DNA): TGTGCCAGCAGTGCGTACAGGGGGCGCTTATACTTC. Translated, it gives CASSAYRGRLYF.

The chain carries TRBV16 and TRBJ1-4, with a possible D match to TRBD1 (5 bases). CDR1 is KGHSY and CDR2 is FQNENV in the germline V gene. The CDR3 is 20 residues long. Trimming took off 1 base at V and 0 bases at J, with 21 bases between the two ends. The CDR3 DNA reads TGTGCCAGCAGCCAATTCAGTGTCAGGGCAATCCTGTCAACTAATGAAAAACTGTTTTTT. Amino acids: CASSQFSVRAILSTNEKLFF.

V is TRBV2 and J is TRBJ1-3; D not resolved. The germline gives CDR1 SNHLY, CDR2 FYNNEI. Trimming left V 0 bases short and J 2 bases short, with 8 bases between. There are 15 residues in the CDR3. Here the CDR3 reads CASSEAQLTGNTIYF. For the CDR3, the DNA is TGTGCCAGCAGTGAAGCCCAACTCACTGGAAACACCATATATTTT.

The chain combines TRBV5-1 with TRBJ1-1; possible D gene TRBD1, 5 bases. V was clipped by 1 base and J by 0 bases, with 10 bases between them. Per the germline V gene, CDR1 is SGHRS and CDR2 is YFSETQ. There are 15 residues in the CDR3. The CDR3, as DNA: TGCGCCAGCAGCTTGTCGACAGCAATGAACACTGAAGCTTTCTTT. Translating gives CASSLSTAMNTEAFF.

A single count supports this clone. V and J are TRBV5-1 and TRBJ1-5, with a tentative D call TRBD1 (6 bases). CDR3 size: 15 residues. The V end was cut by 0 bases, the J end by 3 bases, with 10 bases between. The germline gives CDR1 SGHRS, CDR2 YFSETQ. The DNA for the CDR3 is TGCGCCAGCAGCTTGGAGGGGGGGGCCAATCAGCCCCAGCATTTT. Translation: CASSLEGGANQPQHF.

The chain is built from TRBV5-1 and TRBJ1-1; D is unresolved. Germline V CDR1 and CDR2: SGHRS, YFSETQ. The CDR3 contains 15 residues. V was cut by 4 bases and J by 2 bases, with 15 bases left in between. This chain's CDR3 is CASSLSPGVNTEAFF. CDR3 sequence (DNA): TGCGCCAGCAGCCTGAGTCCCGGGGTTAACACTGAAGCTTTCTTT. Variable domain in full (rest from reference TRBV5-1 and TRBJ1-1): KAGVTQTPRYLIKTRGQQVTLSCSPISGHRSVSWYQQTPGQGLQFLFEYFSETQRNKGNFPGRFSGRQFSNSRSEMNVSTLELGDSALYLCASSLSPGVNTEAFFGQGTRLTVV.

The chain links TRBV6-6 to TRBJ1-2; 7 bases align to TRBD1. The CDR3 extends over 13 amino acids. The germline V gene encodes CDR1 MNHNY and CDR2 SVGAGI (reference sequence). V was clipped by 5 bases and J by 12 bases; unmatched bases: 12. The CDR3 nucleotides read TGTGCCAGCAGTCGACGGGACAGCCACGATGACACCTTC. It yields the protein CASSRRDSHDDTF.

A single count supports this clone. CDR3 residues: CASSNLGQVDNSPLHF. The CDR3, as DNA: TGCGCCAGCAGCAACCTTGGACAGGTCGATAATTCACCCCTCCACTTT. This chain uses TRBV5-1 with TRBJ1-6; 7 bases line up with TRBD1. This CDR3 region has 16 residues. The germline CDR1 and CDR2 sequences are SGHRS and YFSETQ. V was pared by 4 bases and J by 5 bases, with 9 bases of the junction left unmatched.

This chain joins TRBV5-3 and TRBJ2-1, with TRBD2 identical over 10 bases. TRBV5-3 is assigned to the ORF class and has an uncertain function. CDR3 length: 19 residues. With V trimmed by 0 bases and J by 9 bases, 18 bases remained unmatched. The CDR3 loop reads CARSLAASGSVGLFFEQFF. The CDR3 nucleotides read TGTGCCAGAAGCTTGGCCGCTAGCGGGAGCGTCGGTTTATTCTTTGAGCAGTTCTTC.